This TCR beta chain was identified during a study of blood T cell repertoires in COVID-19. Study summary: Some COVID-19 samples were acute and others convalescent; all came from the United States, Italy and Spain.

This CDR3 comprises 15 residues. The V and J ends lost 1 base and 0 bases respectively, with 7 bases between them. Germline values: CDR1 LGHDT, CDR2 YNNKEL (reference sequence). Original data processing: Nucleated cell counts were estimated from reference gene primer amplification. Sequencing used immunoSEQ multiplex PCR; TCRdb keeps in-frame clones, though not all of them. V and J calls and clone size are as listed in that table; D and trimming were resolved from the DNA. The sample holds 200,000 or so clones; about 80% are singletons and the top ten take approximately 2.9%. The source is a woman under 40 who had recovered from COVID-19. The V and J genes are TRBV3-1 (or the pseudogene TRBV3-2) and TRBJ1-5; D is ambiguous. The sequenced material came from peripheral blood. The CDR3: CASSQGGLSNQPQHF. The CDR3 nucleotides are TGTGCCAGCAGCCAAGGAGGGCTTAGCAATCAGCCCCAGCATTTT.